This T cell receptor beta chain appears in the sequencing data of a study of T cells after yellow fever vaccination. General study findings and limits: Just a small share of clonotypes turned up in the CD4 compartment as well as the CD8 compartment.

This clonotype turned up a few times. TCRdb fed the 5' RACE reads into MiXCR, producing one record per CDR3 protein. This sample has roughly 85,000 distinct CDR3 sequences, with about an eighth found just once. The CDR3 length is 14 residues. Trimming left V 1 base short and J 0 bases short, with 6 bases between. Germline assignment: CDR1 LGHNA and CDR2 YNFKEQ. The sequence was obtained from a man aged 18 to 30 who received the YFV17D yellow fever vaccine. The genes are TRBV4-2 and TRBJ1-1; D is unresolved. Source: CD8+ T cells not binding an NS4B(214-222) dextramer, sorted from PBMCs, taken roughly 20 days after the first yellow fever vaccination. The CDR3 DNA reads TGTGCCAGCAGCCAAGCCGCACTGAACACTGAAGCTTTCTTT. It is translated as CASSQAALNTEAFF.